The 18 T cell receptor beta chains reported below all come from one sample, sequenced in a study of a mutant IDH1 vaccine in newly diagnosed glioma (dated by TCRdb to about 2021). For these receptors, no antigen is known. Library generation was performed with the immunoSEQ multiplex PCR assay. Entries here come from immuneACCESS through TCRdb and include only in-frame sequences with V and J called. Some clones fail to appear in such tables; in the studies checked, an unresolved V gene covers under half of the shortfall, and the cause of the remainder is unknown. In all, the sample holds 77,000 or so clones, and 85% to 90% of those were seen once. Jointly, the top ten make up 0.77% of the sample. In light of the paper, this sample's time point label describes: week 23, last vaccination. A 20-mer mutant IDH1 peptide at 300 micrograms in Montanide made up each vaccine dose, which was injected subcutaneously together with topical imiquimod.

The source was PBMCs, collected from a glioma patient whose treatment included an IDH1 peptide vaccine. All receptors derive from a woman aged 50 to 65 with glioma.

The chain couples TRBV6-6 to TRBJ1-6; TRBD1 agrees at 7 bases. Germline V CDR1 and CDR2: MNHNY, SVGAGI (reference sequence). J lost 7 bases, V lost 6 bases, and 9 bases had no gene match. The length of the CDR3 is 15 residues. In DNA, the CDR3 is TGTGCCAGCAGCGTTAACAGGGGATGGAATTCACCCCTCCACTTT. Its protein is CASSVNRGWNSPLHF.

This chain's CDR3 is CASSYQFSPLHF. CDR3 nucleotide sequence: TGTGCCAGCAGTTACCAGTTTTCACCCCTCCACTTT. J is TRBJ1-6 and V is TRBV6-6, with D uncertain. Germline CDR1 is MNHNY and CDR2 is SVGAGI (reference sequence). The CDR3 loop spans 12 amino acids. Between the trimmed V and J ends, which lost 2 bases and 9 bases, there was a span of 5 bases.

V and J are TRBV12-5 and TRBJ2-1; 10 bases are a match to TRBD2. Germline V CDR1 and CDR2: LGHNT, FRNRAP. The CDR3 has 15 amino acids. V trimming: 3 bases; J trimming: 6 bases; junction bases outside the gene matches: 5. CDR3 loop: CASGFGASGGNEQFF. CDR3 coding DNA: TGTGCTAGTGGTTTTGGGGCTAGCGGGGGCAATGAGCAGTTCTTC.

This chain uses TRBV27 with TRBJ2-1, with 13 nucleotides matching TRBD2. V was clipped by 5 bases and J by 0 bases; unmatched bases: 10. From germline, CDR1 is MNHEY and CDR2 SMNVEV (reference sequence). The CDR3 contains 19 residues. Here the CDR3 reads CASSQPGLAGSGSYNEQFF. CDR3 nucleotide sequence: TGTGCCAGCAGTCAACCGGGACTAGCGGGATCTGGCTCCTACAATGAGCAGTTCTTC.

CDR3: CASLFGHLNTEAFF. In DNA form, the CDR3 reads TGTGCCAGCTTGTTTGGGCATCTGAACACTGAAGCTTTCTTT. This chain connects TRBV6-6 to TRBJ1-1; D remains ambiguous. Germline V lookup: CDR1 MNHNY, CDR2 SVGAGI (reference sequence). This CDR3 has 14 residues. Trimming took off 8 bases at V and 0 bases at J, with 13 bases between the two ends.

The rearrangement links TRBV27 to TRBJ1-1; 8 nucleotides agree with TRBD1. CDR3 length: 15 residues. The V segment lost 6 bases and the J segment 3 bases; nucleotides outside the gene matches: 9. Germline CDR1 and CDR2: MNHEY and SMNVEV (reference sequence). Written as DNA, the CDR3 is TGTGCCAGCAGACCAGGGGGCCGATGGGACACTGAAGCTTTCTTT. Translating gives CASRPGGRWDTEAFF.

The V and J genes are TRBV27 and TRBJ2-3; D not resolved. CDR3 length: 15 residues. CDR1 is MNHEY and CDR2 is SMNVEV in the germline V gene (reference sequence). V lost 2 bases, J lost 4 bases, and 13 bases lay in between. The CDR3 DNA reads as TGTGCCAGCAGTTTAACGGGCCCCCCCCCAGATACGCAGTATTTT. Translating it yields CASSLTGPPPDTQYF.

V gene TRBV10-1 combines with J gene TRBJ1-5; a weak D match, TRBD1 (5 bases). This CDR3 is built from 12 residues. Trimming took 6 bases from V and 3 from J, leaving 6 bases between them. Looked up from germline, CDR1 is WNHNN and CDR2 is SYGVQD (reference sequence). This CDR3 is CASRGHNQPQHF. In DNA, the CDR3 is TGCGCCAGCAGGGGGCACAATCAGCCCCAGCATTTT.

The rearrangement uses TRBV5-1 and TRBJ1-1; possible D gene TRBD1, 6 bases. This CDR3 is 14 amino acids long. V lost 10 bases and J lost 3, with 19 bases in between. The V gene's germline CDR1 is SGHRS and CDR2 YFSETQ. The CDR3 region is CASHRGGRDTEAFF. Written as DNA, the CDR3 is TGCGCCTCCCACCGGGGGGGGCGGGACACTGAAGCTTTCTTT.

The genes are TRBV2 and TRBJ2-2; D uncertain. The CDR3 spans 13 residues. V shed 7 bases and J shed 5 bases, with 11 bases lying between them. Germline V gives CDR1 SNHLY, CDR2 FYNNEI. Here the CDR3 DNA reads TGTGCCAGCATGGCGAGGTTGACCGGGGAGCTGTTTTTT. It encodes CASMARLTGELFF.

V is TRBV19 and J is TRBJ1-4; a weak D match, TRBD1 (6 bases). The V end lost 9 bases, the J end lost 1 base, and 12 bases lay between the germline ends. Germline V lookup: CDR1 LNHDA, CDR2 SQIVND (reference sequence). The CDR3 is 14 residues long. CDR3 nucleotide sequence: TGTGCCAGCCGAACCAGGGGAACTAATGAAAAACTGTTTTTT. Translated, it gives CASRTRGTNEKLFF.

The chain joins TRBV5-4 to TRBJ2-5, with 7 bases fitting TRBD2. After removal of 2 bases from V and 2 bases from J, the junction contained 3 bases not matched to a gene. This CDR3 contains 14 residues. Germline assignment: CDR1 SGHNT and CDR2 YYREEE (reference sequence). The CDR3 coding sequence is TGTGCCAGCAGCTTTCTAGCGGAGCAAGAGACCCAGTACTTC. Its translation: CASSFLAEQETQYF.

CDR3 sequence: CASSDETGVHGYTF. CDR3 nucleotides: TGTGCCAGCAGTGACGAGACAGGGGTGCATGGCTACACCTTC. The V call is TRBV6-4, the J call TRBJ1-2; 8 nucleotides agree with TRBD1. The CDR3 length is 14 residues. V gave up 2 bases and J gave up 6 bases; unmatched junction bases: 5. Germline values: CDR1 MRHNA, CDR2 SNTAGT.

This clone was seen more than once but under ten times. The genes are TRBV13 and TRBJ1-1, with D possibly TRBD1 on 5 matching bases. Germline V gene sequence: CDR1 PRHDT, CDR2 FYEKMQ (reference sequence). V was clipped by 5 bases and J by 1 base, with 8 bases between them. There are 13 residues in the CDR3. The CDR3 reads CASSLDRNTEAFF. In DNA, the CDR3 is TGTGCCAGCAGCCTCGACAGGAACACTGAAGCTTTCTTT.

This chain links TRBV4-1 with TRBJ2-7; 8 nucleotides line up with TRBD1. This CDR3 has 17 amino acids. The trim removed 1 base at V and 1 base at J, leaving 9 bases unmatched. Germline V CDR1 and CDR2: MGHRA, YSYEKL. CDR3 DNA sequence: TGCGCCAGCAGCCAAGTTAGCAGGGGGCGCAGATCCTACGAGCAGTACTTC. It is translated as CASSQVSRGRRSYEQYF.

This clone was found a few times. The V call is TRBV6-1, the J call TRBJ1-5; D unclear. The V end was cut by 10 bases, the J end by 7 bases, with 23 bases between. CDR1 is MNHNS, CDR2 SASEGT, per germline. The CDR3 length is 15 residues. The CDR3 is CATKALAVERQPQHF. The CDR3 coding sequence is TGTGCCACAAAGGCCTTGGCAGTGGAACGGCAGCCCCAGCATTTT.

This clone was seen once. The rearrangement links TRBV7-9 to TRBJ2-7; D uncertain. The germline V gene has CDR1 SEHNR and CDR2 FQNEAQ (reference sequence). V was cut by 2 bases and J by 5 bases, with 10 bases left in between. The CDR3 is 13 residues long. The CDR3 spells CASSLTGKDEQYF. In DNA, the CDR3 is TGTGCCAGCAGCTTAACGGGTAAGGACGAGCAGTACTTC.

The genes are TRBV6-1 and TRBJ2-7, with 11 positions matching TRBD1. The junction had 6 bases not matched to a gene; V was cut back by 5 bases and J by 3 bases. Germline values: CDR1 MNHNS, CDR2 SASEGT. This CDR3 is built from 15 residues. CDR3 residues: CASSWSGQGDYEQYF. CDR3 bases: TGTGCCAGCAGTTGGTCGGGACAGGGGGACTACGAGCAGTACTTC.